What follows are 6 T cell receptor beta chains derived from one specimen sequenced in a study of T cells in localized non-small cell lung cancer. Using immunoSEQ multiplex PCR, the repertoire was profiled, and TCRdb retains in-frame clones only, with some absent. The table has 2,000 to 3,000 clones, approximately 40% seen once; the top ten hold about 10%. Sequencing used lung tumor tissue, obtained before any cancer treatment. These receptors were obtained from a male donor older than 55 with stage II squamous cell lung carcinoma.

The V gene is TRBV28, the J gene TRBJ2-7; TRBD2 is a possible D gene (5 bases). This CDR3 comprises 13 residues. Germline V gene lookup returns CDR1 MDHEN and CDR2 SYDVKM. With 6 bases removed from V and 0 bases from J, the gap between germline ends came to 9 bases. In nucleotides, the CDR3 is TGTGCCAGCAGCAAGGGAGACTCCTACGAGCAGTACTTC. This translates into CASSKGDSYEQYF.

The CDR3 loop reads CSVATQADTEAFF. CDR3 bases: TGCAGCGTTGCCACCCAGGCGGACACTGAAGCTTTCTTT. The chain uses TRBV29-1 and TRBJ1-1; D call uncertain. V shed 4 bases and J shed 3 bases, with 12 bases lying between them. This CDR3 is 13 amino acids long. CDR1 is SQVTM, CDR2 ANQGSEA, per germline.

V is TRBV11-3 and J is TRBJ2-5; 11 nucleotides line up with TRBD1. The V and J ends lost 5 bases and 5 bases, in that order; junction bases with no gene match: 4. The CDR3 loop spans 14 amino acids. From germline, CDR1 is SGHNT and CDR2 YENEEA. The CDR3, as DNA: TGTGCCAGCAGCACGGACAGGGGGCTGGAGACCCAGTACTTC. This gives the protein CASSTDRGLETQYF.

This clone counts as large (0.1 to 1%). The CDR3 bases are TGTGCCAGCAGCCCTATAGGACTAGCGGGAGGAAATGAGCAGTTCTTC. Translating it yields CASSPIGLAGGNEQFF. The genes are TRBV14 and TRBJ2-1; TRBD2 matches 14 bases. The germline V gene has CDR1 SGHDN and CDR2 FVKESK. This CDR3 spans 16 amino acids. V lost 4 bases to trimming and J lost 7 bases; unmatched junction nucleotides: 6.

The J gene is TRBJ2-2, the V gene TRBV12-5; D may match TRBD1 or TRBD2 (5 bases each). The CDR3 has 15 amino acids. Germline V lookup: CDR1 LGHNT, CDR2 FRNRAP. DNA for the CDR3: TGTGCCAGCACCCCCTCTGGGACCTTCACCGGGGAGCTGTTTTTT. Translating it yields CASTPSGTFTGELFF.

The CDR3 spells CAWSVPGNTIYF. In nucleotides, the CDR3 is TGTGCCTGGAGTGTACCTGGAAACACCATATATTTT. The rearrangement joins TRBV30 to TRBJ1-3, with no clear D. Germline CDR1 GTSNPN, CDR2 SVGIG (reference sequence). V was cut by 0 bases and J by 2 bases, with 2 bases left in between. The CDR3 is made up of 12 amino acids.